The 26 T cell receptor beta chains listed next were all sequenced from one sample in a study of graft-versus-host responses after intestinal transplantation. The method was immunoSEQ multiplex PCR; TCRdb's version includes in-frame clones alone and lacks a portion of them. The table has some 87,000 clones, around 93% seen once; the top ten hold 1.1%. No antigen is known for these receptors. The sample here was unstimulated CD8+ T cells sorted from spleen or lymph node cells, taken before transplant. The source of these receptors is a human donor who was the organ donor for an intestinal transplant.

This chain uses TRBV5-1 with TRBJ2-3, with a tentative D call TRBD1 (6 bases). The CDR3 is 16 amino acids. Germline CDR1 reads SGHRS; CDR2 reads YFSETQ. Trimming removed 0 bases at V and 2 bases at J, with 13 bases between. The CDR3 reads CASSLEATGITDTQYF. The CDR3 nucleotides read TGCGCCAGCAGCTTGGAAGCGACAGGAATCACAGATACGCAGTATTTT.

The CDR3 DNA sequence: TGCGCCAGCAGTGGGACAGGGGCTCCCTACGAGCAGTACTTC. Translating it yields CASSGTGAPYEQYF. The chain links TRBV10-2 to TRBJ2-7, with 9 bases lining up with TRBD1. V dropped 4 bases and J dropped 2; count of bases not matched to a gene: 3. The CDR3 has 14 amino acids. Germline V gene data show CDR1 as WSHSY and CDR2 as SAAADI.

The rearrangement uses TRBV6-6 and TRBJ1-6; no clear D gene. V was pared by 6 bases and J by 4 bases, with 13 bases between. The CDR3 has 15 residues. CDR1 is MNHNY, CDR2 SVGAGI, per germline (reference sequence). CDR3 DNA: TGTGCCAGCAGCGCCCCGGGAGGGTATAATTCACCCCTCCACTTT. The encoded protein is CASSAPGGYNSPLHF.

As to this clone: The same CDR3 arises from other DNA sequences in this sample as well. V and J are TRBV11-2 and TRBJ1-1, with 7 bases matching TRBD1. Germline V gene data show CDR1 as SGHAT and CDR2 as FQNNGV. This CDR3 contains 15 residues. Losses at the gene ends were 6 bases for V and 0 bases for J; bases not matched to a gene: 7. The CDR3 sequence is CASRLLGQVNTEAFF. The CDR3 region has the DNA TGTGCCAGCAGACTCCTTGGACAGGTGAACACTGAAGCTTTCTTT.

V and J are TRBV13 and TRBJ2-5; D is possibly TRBD2 (6 bases). CDR1 is PRHDT and CDR2 is FYEKMQ in the germline V gene (reference sequence). This CDR3 region has 14 residues. Deletions cut 5 bases from V and 2 bases from J, with 12 bases between. The CDR3 sequence: CASSPVAEQETQYF. As DNA, the CDR3 is TGTGCCAGCAGCCCCGTAGCGGAACAAGAGACCCAGTACTTC. The full variable domain, rest sourced from reference TRBV13 and TRBJ2-5, is AAGVIQSPRHLIKEKRETATLKCYPIPRHDTVYWYQQGPGQDPQFLISFYEKMQSDKGSIPDRFSAQQFSDYHSELNMSSLELGDSALYFCASSPVAEQETQYFGPGTRLLVL.

J is TRBJ1-2 and V is TRBV7-6; D remains unclear. With 1 base removed from V and 0 bases from J, the gap between germline ends came to 12 bases. The CDR3 loop spans 16 amino acids. Germline loops: CDR1 SGHVS, CDR2 FNYEAQ. CDR3 region: CASSLEAGSANYGYTF. In DNA, the CDR3 is TGTGCCAGCAGCTTAGAGGCAGGATCAGCTAACTATGGCTACACCTTC.

This chain connects TRBV4-2 to TRBJ2-1; 10 bases map to TRBD2. Trimming at V came to 4 bases and at J to 5 bases, leaving 17 bases not matched to a gene. Per germline, CDR1 LGHNA and CDR2 YNFKEQ. The CDR3 extends over 19 amino acids. The CDR3 coding sequence is TGTGCCAGCAGCCGTAACTCCAGAGCGTGGAGCGGGGGGGACAATGAGCAGTTCTTC. Translating gives CASSRNSRAWSGGDNEQFF.

The chain has TRBV7-2 and TRBJ1-1; tentatively, D is TRBD1 (5 bases). The CDR3 covers 13 residues. V was pared by 5 bases and J by 4 bases, with 11 bases between. Germline V gene sequence: CDR1 SGHTA, CDR2 FQGNSA. The CDR3 is CASSGGLGTEAFF. Here the CDR3 DNA reads TGTGCCAGCAGCGGGGGACTTGGCACTGAAGCTTTCTTT.

The rearrangement links TRBV5-4 to TRBJ2-7, with TRBD1 identical over 8 bases. CDR3 length: 15 amino acids. J lost 3 bases, V lost 3 bases, and 8 bases had no gene match. Per the germline V gene, CDR1 is SGHNT and CDR2 is YYREEE (reference sequence). In DNA form, the CDR3 reads TGTGCCAGCAGCTCTTTGACAGGGGTCGACTACGAGCAGTACTTC. Protein: CASSSLTGVDYEQYF.

The genes are TRBV9 and TRBJ2-3; 9 positions agree with TRBD2. Germline values: CDR1 SGDLS, CDR2 YYNGEE. This CDR3 is 15 amino acids long. V shed 0 bases and J 6 bases; nucleotides not matched to a gene: 5. The chain's CDR3 is CASSVGLAGRDTQYF. CDR3 nucleotides: TGTGCCAGCAGCGTAGGGCTAGCGGGGCGGGATACGCAGTATTTT.

The table lists this clone with a count of one. The chain employs TRBV6-6 and TRBJ1-1, with D unresolved. The V end lost 6 bases, the J end lost 1 base, and 15 bases lay between the germline ends. The CDR3 spans 15 residues. The germline gives CDR1 MNHNY, CDR2 SVGAGI (reference sequence). The CDR3 region has the DNA TGTGCCAGCAGCCTCCGAGATGGAGGGAACACTGAAGCTTTCTTT. Translating it yields CASSLRDGGNTEAFF.

The chain has TRBV5-4 and TRBJ2-1; 7 bases align to TRBD1. The CDR3 totals 14 residues. CDR1 and CDR2 from the germline V gene are SGHNT and YYREEE (reference sequence). V dropped 2 bases and J dropped 9; count of bases not matched to a gene: 8. This chain's CDR3 is CASSFGQGESEQFF. CDR3 sequence (DNA): TGTGCCAGCAGCTTTGGGCAGGGGGAGAGTGAGCAGTTCTTC.

V and J are TRBV18 and TRBJ2-4, with D possibly matching TRBD1 (8 bases). Germline loops: CDR1 KGHSH, CDR2 LQKENI. Between the trimmed V and J ends, which lost 3 bases and 5 bases, there was a span of 23 bases. The CDR3 runs 18 residues. The CDR3, as DNA: TGTGCCAGCTCACCGTCGGACAGGGAGGGAGGGTATCAAAACATTCAGTACTTC. Amino acids: CASSPSDREGGYQNIQYF.

V usage is TRBV5-6 and J usage is TRBJ2-5; 7 bases fit TRBD1. The germline V gene has CDR1 SGHDT and CDR2 YYEEEE. This CDR3 has 14 amino acids. V lost 9 bases, J lost 1 base, and 9 bases stayed unmatched. CDR3 DNA sequence: TGTGCCACCCAGACAGGGATCGCCCAAGAGACCCAGTACTTC. Amino acid sequence: CATQTGIAQETQYF.

This clone was observed a single time. V usage is TRBV7-3 and J usage is TRBJ2-7, with 7 bases fitting TRBD2. There are 14 residues in the CDR3. The germline V gene encodes CDR1 SGHTA and CDR2 FQGTGA. Trimming took 1 base from V and 3 from J; bases not matched to a gene: 3. CDR3 bases: TGTGCCAGCAGCTTAATGGCGGGGGACTACGAGCAGTACTTC. It is translated as CASSLMAGDYEQYF.

This clone came up once. The chain recombines TRBV19 with TRBJ1-4, with 8 bases matching TRBD1. CDR3 size: 15 residues. J lost 8 bases, V lost 5 bases, and 10 bases had no gene match. The germline gives CDR1 LNHDA, CDR2 SQIVND (reference sequence). The CDR3 is CASSDRDRRGEKLFF. As DNA, the CDR3 is TGTGCCAGTAGTGACCGGGACAGGCGTGGCGAAAAACTGTTTTTT.

This rearrangement joins TRBV27 to TRBJ1-1, with a weak D call TRBD1 (6 bases). V lost 6 bases and J 0 bases, leaving 11 bases between the germline ends. This CDR3 comprises 14 residues. The V gene's germline CDR1 is MNHEY and CDR2 SMNVEV (reference sequence). DNA of the CDR3: TGTGCCAGCAGGACGGACAGCCTGAACACTGAAGCTTTCTTT. Translating gives CASRTDSLNTEAFF.

The chain recombines TRBV4-1 with TRBJ2-1, with 10 bases identical to TRBD2. V was pared by 1 base and J by 8 bases, with 8 bases of the junction left unmatched. Germline V lookup: CDR1 MGHRA, CDR2 YSYEKL. This CDR3 comprises 16 residues. In DNA, the CDR3 is TGCGCCAGCAGCCAAGTCGGTAGCGGGGGGTTCGATGAGCAGTTCTTC. Translated: CASSQVGSGGFDEQFF.

The chain has TRBV5-1 and TRBJ2-7; a weak D match, TRBD2 (5 bases). The germline V gene encodes CDR1 SGHRS and CDR2 YFSETQ. The CDR3 totals 14 residues. Trimming removed 0 bases from V and 4 bases from J, with 11 bases in between. The CDR3 here is CASSLGIRGYEQYF. CDR3 in DNA: TGCGCCAGCAGCTTGGGGATTAGAGGGTACGAGCAGTACTTC.

The gene calls are TRBV6-5 and TRBJ2-2, with TRBD2 as a possible D gene (6 bases). Deletions cut 6 bases from V and 5 bases from J, with 10 bases between. Germline V gives CDR1 MNHEY, CDR2 SVGAGI. This CDR3 has 13 residues. The CDR3 region has the DNA TGTGCCAGCAGGGGGGGTGGAACCGGGGAGCTGTTTTTT. Encoded protein: CASRGGGTGELFF.

This chain links TRBV5-4 with TRBJ2-7; 12 bases are a match to TRBD2. Germline CDR1 reads SGHNT; CDR2 reads YYREEE (reference sequence). The length of the CDR3 is 14 residues. V was clipped by 4 bases and J by 6 bases; unmatched bases: 5. The CDR3 spells CASSPSGGAGEQYF. For the CDR3, the DNA is TGTGCCAGCAGCCCTAGCGGGGGGGCGGGCGAGCAGTACTTC.

This clone was found once. The J gene is TRBJ2-7, the V gene TRBV11-2; no reliable D call. Germline assignment: CDR1 SGHAT and CDR2 FQNNGV. V was trimmed by 3 bases and J by 1 base, leaving 13 bases between them. The CDR3 contains 15 residues. The CDR3 bases are TGTGCCAGCAGCTTCGGGTCCCCCCTTTCCTACGAGCAGTACTTC. This translates into CASSFGSPLSYEQYF.

The V gene is TRBV27, the J gene TRBJ1-5; weak D call: TRBD1 (6 bases). Germline CDR1 reads MNHEY; CDR2 reads SMNVEV (reference sequence). V was pared by 2 bases and J by 5 bases, with 13 bases between. The CDR3 extends over 15 amino acids. The CDR3 is CASSLVGGAHQPQHF. CDR3 bases: TGTGCCAGCAGTTTAGTAGGGGGAGCCCATCAGCCCCAGCATTTT.

V usage is TRBV12-5 and J usage is TRBJ1-1; 12 bases line up with TRBD1. V lost 1 base, J lost 1 base, and 22 bases stayed unmatched. CDR1 is LGHNT, CDR2 FRNRAP, per germline. The CDR3 runs 23 residues. The CDR3 loop reads CASGLAGEFGTGGDWRGNTEAFF. The CDR3 DNA follows: TGTGCTAGTGGTTTGGCCGGAGAATTCGGGACAGGGGGCGATTGGCGCGGGAACACTGAAGCTTTCTTT.

A single count supports this clone. J is TRBJ2-7 and V is TRBV4-2; TRBD2 matches at 12 bases. V lost 4 bases to trimming and J lost 6 bases; unmatched junction nucleotides: 4. Germline CDR1 is LGHNA and CDR2 is YNFKEQ. The CDR3 is 14 amino acids. The CDR3 bases are TGTGCCAGCAGCCCACTAGCGGGGGGCGGCGAGCAGTACTTC. Amino acids: CASSPLAGGGEQYF.

The chain recombines TRBV9 with TRBJ2-2; D is perhaps TRBD1 (7 bases). The CDR3 length is 15 residues. The germline gives CDR1 SGDLS, CDR2 YYNGEE. Trimming removed 6 bases at V and 6 bases at J, with 18 bases between. The CDR3 nucleotides read TGTGCCAGCAACCAGCAGGGGGGCCCCGCCGGGGAGCTGTTTTTT. Translation: CASNQQGGPAGELFF.